This T cell receptor beta chain was captured in a study of response to subunit inactivated influenza vaccine. Study-wide results and limits: The authors proposed limited new T cell recruitment per seasonal influenza vaccination.

Regarding this clonotype: Its antigen remains unidentified.

J lost 3 bases, V lost 4 bases, and 8 bases had no gene match. From germline, CDR1 is SGHDT and CDR2 YYEEEE. The CDR3 is made up of 16 amino acids. TCRdb ran MiXCR on the RT-PCR reads and lists one entry per CDR3 protein. Of 630,000 or so distinct CDR3 sequences in the sample, less than 20% are singletons; the top ten hold roughly 11%. This chain connects TRBV5-6 to TRBJ2-2; 8 bases are shared with TRBD1. This TCR was sampled from a man aged 50 to 60 who received an inactivated influenza vaccine. Specimen: PBMCs from blood, collected 11 to 12 days after vaccination. CDR3 residues: CASSPRSGGYTGELFF. The CDR3 DNA follows: TGTGCCAGCAGCCCCAGGTCAGGGGGCTACACCGGGGAGCTGTTTTTT.